A selection of T cell receptor beta chains follows, all from one sample in a study of shared clonotypes between healthy human individuals. Some clones are missing from TCRdb's copy, which holds only in-frame ones; the method was immunoSEQ multiplex PCR. The data show some 1.4 million clones, 95% to 97% seen once. The sample consisted of naive CD4+ T cells sorted from blood. These receptors were taken from a man under 40 in good health. The CDR3 runs from the conserved cysteine through the conserved F or W. The order of the fields is V gene, D gene, CDR3 length, clone size, J gene, CDR3 protein, CDR3 DNA. D genes are given only for firm matches. A clone size is listed for some rows: how often the clone was seen (once, few, many), or a class if it is expanded.

TRBV11-2	-	13	-	TRBJ1-2	CASSFPGLYGYTF	TGTGCCAGCAGCTTCCCCGGGCTCTATGGCTACACCTTC
TRBV7-2	-	15	-	TRBJ1-2	CASSLFRGLGDGYTF	TGTGCCAGCAGCTTATTCCGAGGGCTCGGGGATGGCTACACCTTC
TRBV11-2	-	13	-	TRBJ2-1	CASSPTRNNEQFF	TGTGCCAGCAGCCCGACTAGAAACAATGAGCAGTTCTTC
TRBV7-3	TRBD1	14	-	TRBJ1-5	CASSPTGGYQPQHF	TGTGCCAGCAGCCCGACAGGGGGATATCAGCCCCAGCATTTT
TRBV7-2	TRBD2	13	-	TRBJ2-1	CASGVAGYNEQFF	TGTGCCAGCGGGGTAGCGGGTTACAATGAGCAGTTCTTC
TRBV9	TRBD2	14	-	TRBJ2-1	CASSPLAGANEQFF	TGTGCCAGCAGCCCCCTAGCGGGAGCGAATGAGCAGTTCTTC
TRBV6-1	-	14	-	TRBJ2-1	CASSEALLGYEQFF	TGTGCCAGCAGTGAAGCGCTTCTGGGGTATGAGCAGTTCTTC
TRBV5-4	TRBD2	16	-	TRBJ2-7	CASSLEGGTRGNEQYF	TGTGCCAGCAGCTTGGAGGGCGGGACTAGAGGGAACGAGCAGTACTTC
TRBV18	-	15	-	TRBJ2-1	CASSPVTSSYNEQFF	TGTGCCAGCTCACCTGTAACTAGCAGCTACAATGAGCAGTTCTTC
TRBV5-1	-	15	-	TRBJ2-3	CASSWRDTRTDTQYF	TGCGCCAGCAGCTGGAGGGACACCCGCACAGATACGCAGTATTTT
TRBV11-3	TRBD1	15	-	TRBJ2-2	CASSLGQGNTGELFF	TGTGCCAGCAGCCTAGGACAGGGGAATACCGGGGAGCTGTTTTTT
TRBV19	-	13	-	TRBJ2-3	CASRDRLTDTQYF	TGTGCCAGTAGGGACAGACTCACAGATACGCAGTATTTT
TRBV6-5	TRBD1	15	-	TRBJ1-5	CASSFGTGNDQPQHF	TGTGCCAGCAGTTTCGGGACAGGGAATGATCAGCCCCAGCATTTT
TRBV4-3	-	15	-	TRBJ2-2	CASSQEPRGVRELFF	TGCGCCAGCAGCCAGGAACCTCGAGGGGTTCGGGAGCTGTTTTTT
TRBV5-5	-	14	-	TRBJ1-4	CASSRDGPSEKLFF	TGTGCCAGCAGCCGGGACGGCCCCAGTGAAAAACTGTTTTTT
TRBV27	TRBD2	18	once	TRBJ2-3	CASRTFGIAGGPSDTQYF	TGTGCCAGCAGGACTTTTGGTATAGCGGGAGGGCCCTCAGATACGCAGTATTTT
TRBV7-2	-	14	once	TRBJ2-1	CASSLGLVGNEQFF	TGTGCCAGCAGCTTAGGCCTAGTCGGTAACGAGCAGTTCTTC
TRBV5-4	-	17	-	TRBJ2-3	CASSLGSPIRHTDTQYF	TGTGCCAGCAGCTTGGGATCCCCAATCCGACACACAGATACGCAGTATTTT
TRBV29-1	-	11	-	TRBJ1-1	CSVPGAVQAFF	TGCAGCGTGCCAGGGGCAGTGCAAGCTTTCTTT
TRBV7-9	-	15	-	TRBJ2-3	CASSLETGSTDTQYF	TGTGCCAGCAGCTTAGAAACGGGGAGCACAGATACGCAGTATTTT
TRBV7-2	TRBD2	16	-	TRBJ2-1	CASSPGLAGVENEQFF	TGTGCCAGCAGCCCGGGACTAGCGGGAGTAGAGAATGAGCAGTTCTTC
TRBV18	-	13	-	TRBJ2-7	CASSPRQGDEQYF	TGTGCCAGCTCACCACGACAAGGGGACGAGCAGTACTTC
TRBV7-8	TRBD2	17	-	TRBJ2-1	CASSLGGWAGGGNEQFF	TGTGCCAGCAGCTTAGGAGGTTGGGCGGGAGGCGGTAATGAGCAGTTCTTC
TRBV28	-	14	-	TRBJ1-1	CASTVLVGDTEAFF	TGTGCCAGCACCGTTCTTGTCGGGGACACTGAAGCTTTCTTT
TRBV18	-	16	few	TRBJ2-2	CASSPPRTANTGELFF	TGTGCCAGCTCACCACCGAGGACTGCGAACACCGGGGAGCTGTTTTTT
TRBV2	TRBD1	13	-	TRBJ1-2	CACSGTVGYGYTF	TGTGCCTGCTCCGGGACAGTTGGCTATGGCTACACCTTC
TRBV27	-	15	-	TRBJ2-2	CASSSRSGGPGELFF	TGTGCCAGCAGTTCTCGTTCTGGGGGCCCCGGGGAGCTGTTTTTT
TRBV5-1	-	15	-	TRBJ1-2	CASSFSSGNSYGYTF	TGCGCCAGCAGCTTTTCATCGGGGAACAGTTATGGCTACACCTTC
TRBV9	TRBD1	14	-	TRBJ2-1	CASSFEDRDGEQFF	TGTGCCAGCAGCTTCGAAGACAGGGATGGTGAGCAGTTCTTC
TRBV15	TRBD2	15	-	TRBJ2-1	CATSARGLAADEQFF	TGTGCCACCAGCGCAAGAGGACTAGCGGCAGACGAGCAGTTCTTC
TRBV5-1	TRBD1	15	-	TRBJ2-5	CASSGLTGAGETQYF	TGCGCCAGCAGCGGTTTAACAGGGGCCGGGGAGACCCAGTACTTC
TRBV9	TRBD1	16	-	TRBJ1-1	CASSVGATGVNTEAFF	TGTGCCAGCAGCGTAGGGGCTACAGGGGTGAACACTGAAGCTTTCTTT
TRBV11-1	TRBD2	16	-	TRBJ2-7	CASSQWGQRGTYEQYF	TGTGCCAGCAGCCAATGGGGTCAGCGGGGTACCTACGAGCAGTACTTC
TRBV19	-	12	-	TRBJ2-7	CASSYLGYEQYF	TGTGCCAGTAGTTATCTGGGATACGAGCAGTACTTC
TRBV7-8	-	15	-	TRBJ1-5	CASSSPTGSNQPQHF	TGTGCCAGCAGCTCTCCCACAGGGAGCAATCAGCCCCAGCATTTT
TRBV5-1	-	17	-	TRBJ2-7	CASSLLLGATSSYEQYF	TGCGCCAGCAGCTTGTTGTTGGGAGCTACGAGCTCCTACGAGCAGTACTTC
TRBV30	-	14	-	TRBJ2-2	CAWSRTANTGELFF	TGTGCCTGGAGTCGGACGGCGAACACCGGGGAGCTGTTTTTT
TRBV7-3	-	14	-	TRBJ2-3	CASSLNSRADTQYF	TGTGCCAGCAGCTTAAACTCCCGGGCAGATACGCAGTATTTT
TRBV29-1	TRBD1	15	-	TRBJ2-5	CSVLVGQGEKETQYF	TGCAGCGTTTTAGTGGGCCAGGGGGAAAAAGAGACCCAGTACTTC
TRBV30	-	12	-	TRBJ2-3	CAWMKGADTQYF	TGTGCCTGGATGAAGGGGGCAGATACGCAGTATTTT
TRBV11-2	-	14	-	TRBJ2-1	CASSRSGSYNEQFF	TGTGCCAGCAGCCGCTCGGGCTCATACAATGAGCAGTTCTTC
TRBV30	-	13	-	TRBJ2-5	CACNRARQETQYF	TGTGCCTGTAACAGGGCGCGCCAGGAGACCCAGTACTTC
TRBV21-1	-	16	once	TRBJ2-7	CASSKALAGALYEQYF	TGTGCCAGCAGCAAAGCTCTAGCGGGAGCCCTTTACGAGCAGTACTTC
TRBV18	-	14	-	TRBJ1-1	CASSPRGGLTEAFF	TGTGCCAGCTCCCCCCGGGGGGGGCTTACTGAAGCTTTCTTT
TRBV5-5	-	12	-	TRBJ1-2	CASSGVRYGYTF	TGTGCCAGTTCAGGGGTCCGCTATGGCTACACCTTC
TRBV7-9	-	13	-	TRBJ1-3	CASSLLFGNTIYF	TGTGCCAGCAGCCTACTTTTTGGAAACACCATATATTTT
TRBV11-2	TRBD1	15	-	TRBJ2-2	CASSLGYRGTGELFF	TGTGCCAGCAGCTTGGGGTACAGGGGCACCGGGGAGCTGTTTTTT
TRBV2	-	13	-	TRBJ1-2	CASSEQINYGYTF	TGTGCCAGCAGTGAACAGATAAACTATGGCTACACCTTC
TRBV10-3	-	15	-	TRBJ1-2	CAISESSVLGGGYTF	TGTGCCATCAGTGAGTCTTCAGTACTAGGAGGTGGCTACACCTTC